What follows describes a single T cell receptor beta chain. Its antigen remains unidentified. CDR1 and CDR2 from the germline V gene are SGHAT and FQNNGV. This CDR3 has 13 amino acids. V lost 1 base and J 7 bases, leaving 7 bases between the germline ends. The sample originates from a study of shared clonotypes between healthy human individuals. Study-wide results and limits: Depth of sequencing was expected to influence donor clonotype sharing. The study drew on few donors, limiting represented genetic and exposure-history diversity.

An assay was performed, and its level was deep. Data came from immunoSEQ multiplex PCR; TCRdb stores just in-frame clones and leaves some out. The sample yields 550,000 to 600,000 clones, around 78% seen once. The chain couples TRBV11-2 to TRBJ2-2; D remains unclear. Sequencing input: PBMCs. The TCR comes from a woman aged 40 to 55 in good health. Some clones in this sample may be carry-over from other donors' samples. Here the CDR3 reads CASSLGMVGELFF. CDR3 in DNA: TGTGCCAGCAGCTTAGGAATGGTCGGGGAGCTGTTTTTT.